Each of the 31 T cell receptor beta chains below was sequenced from the same sample in a study of blood T cell repertoires in COVID-19. Here immunoSEQ multiplex PCR was the method, and the copy in TCRdb shows in-frame clones only, minus some. The sample shows 410,000 or so clones, about 89% of them seen only once. The sequenced sample was peripheral blood. These receptors were obtained from a woman aged 40-49 years with COVID-19, enrolled during active disease.

The chain is built from TRBV19 and TRBJ1-3; no reliable D call. This CDR3 has 17 amino acids. V was pared by 1 base and J by 0 bases, with 13 bases between. Germline values: CDR1 LNHDA, CDR2 SQIVND (reference sequence). The CDR3 reads CASSIAEQRYSGNTIYF. In DNA form, the CDR3 reads TGTGCCAGTAGTATAGCGGAACAGAGATACTCTGGAAACACCATATATTTT.

This clone was seen only once. The V gene is TRBV5-1, the J gene TRBJ1-4; TRBD1 might be the D (6 bases). V lost 4 bases and J lost 7, with 20 bases in between. This CDR3 has 16 amino acids. CDR1 is SGHRS and CDR2 is YFSETQ in the germline V gene. The CDR3 sequence is CASSTSGTSTGEKLFF. The CDR3 DNA is TGCGCCAGCAGCACCTCTGGGACATCGACGGGTGAAAAACTGTTTTTT.

The rearrangement joins TRBV28 to TRBJ2-7; 10 bases map to TRBD2. Germline CDR1 is MDHEN and CDR2 is SYDVKM. The CDR3 contains 15 residues. V was pared by 5 bases and J by 6 bases, with 10 bases of the junction left unmatched. CDR3 DNA sequence: TGTGCCAGCAGTGATGGACTAGCGGCCTATCGCGAGCAGTACTTC. Translated: CASSDGLAAYREQYF.

The chain couples TRBV7-6 to TRBJ1-4; D possibly corresponds to TRBD1 (5 bases). CDR3 length equals 16 residues. V was clipped by 5 bases and J by 5 bases, with 18 bases between them. Germline values: CDR1 SGHVS, CDR2 FNYEAQ. The CDR3 is CASSPLVGRQNEKLFF. DNA of the CDR3: TGTGCCAGCAGCCCGCTAGTCGGGCGACAGAATGAAAAACTGTTTTTT.

CDR3 region: CASSVVGRTVSTDTQYF. Written as DNA, the CDR3 is TGTGCCAGCAGCGTAGTAGGACGGACAGTTAGCACAGATACGCAGTATTTT. V usage is TRBV9 and J usage is TRBJ2-3; tentative D call: TRBD1 (6 bases). The CDR3 covers 17 residues. V lost 0 bases and J lost 0, with 14 bases in between. Germline V gene data show CDR1 as SGDLS and CDR2 as YYNGEE.

The chain joins TRBV7-6 to TRBJ1-6, with 10 bases aligning to TRBD1. The CDR3 is 20 residues long. Germline CDR1 is SGHVS and CDR2 is FNYEAQ. V was pared by 4 bases and J by 0 bases, with 12 bases of the junction left unmatched. The CDR3: CASSSGQGGILSSYNSPLHF. The CDR3 coding sequence is TGTGCCAGCAGCTCAGGACAGGGGGGAATACTAAGCTCCTATAATTCACCCCTCCACTTT.

This clone has only a few counts. V and J are TRBV28 and TRBJ1-5; 8 positions agree with TRBD1. The CDR3 length is 15 residues. In germline, CDR1 is MDHEN, CDR2 SYDVKM. V gave up 4 bases and J gave up 7 bases; unmatched junction bases: 9. The CDR3 here is CASSSNTPGGQPQHF. The CDR3 nucleotides are TGTGCCAGCAGTTCGAACACTCCAGGGGGCCAGCCCCAGCATTTT.

In nucleotides, the CDR3 is TGTGCCAGCAGCCCCACTACGGGGAGCACCCGGGAAAAACTGTTTTTT. Residues: CASSPTTGSTREKLFF. The rearrangement uses TRBV9 and TRBJ1-4; D remains ambiguous. The CDR3 contains 16 residues. The V end lost 4 bases, the J end lost 8 bases, and 21 bases lay between the germline ends. Per the germline V gene, CDR1 is SGDLS and CDR2 is YYNGEE. Drawing the rest from reference TRBV9 and TRBJ1-4, the complete variable domain is DSGVTQTPKHLITATGQRVTLRCSPRSGDLSVYWYQQSLDQGLQFLIQYYNGEERAKGNILERFSAQQFPDLHSELNLSSLELGDSALYFCASSPTTGSTREKLFFGSGTQLSVL.

This clone appeared a single time. This chain connects TRBV6-1 to TRBJ1-2, with a tentative D call TRBD1 (6 bases). The CDR3 loop spans 14 amino acids. Trimming shortened V by 2 bases and J by 4 bases, and 11 bases separated the two germline ends. The germline V gene has CDR1 MNHNS and CDR2 SASEGT. CDR3 loop: CASSESGGVYGYTF. As DNA, the CDR3 is TGTGCCAGCAGTGAAAGTGGGGGCGTCTATGGCTACACCTTC.

This rearrangement joins TRBV27 to TRBJ1-2, with 11 bases matching TRBD1. CDR3 length: 14 amino acids. V shed 4 bases, J shed 7 bases, and the junction held 5 bases outside the gene matches. Germline CDR1 reads MNHEY; CDR2 reads SMNVEV (reference sequence). CDR3 loop: CASSSPGQGVGYTF. Written as DNA, the CDR3 is TGTGCCAGCAGTTCCCCGGGACAGGGGGTTGGCTACACCTTC.

This sequence joins TRBV6-2 or TRBV6-3 and TRBJ1-1, with a possible D match to TRBD1 (5 bases). Trimming left V 2 bases short and J 5 bases short, with 18 bases between. CDR3 length equals 16 residues. Germline-derived CDR1 and CDR2 are MNHEY and SVGEGT. CDR3 nucleotides: TGTGCCAGCAGTTACCTCCTCCCGATAAGGGGAACTGAAGCTTTCTTT. It yields the protein CASSYLLPIRGTEAFF.

The chain links TRBV27 to TRBJ1-4; D is perhaps TRBD1 (5 bases). CDR1 and CDR2 from the germline V gene are MNHEY and SMNVEV (reference sequence). V lost 5 bases and J lost 2, with 12 bases in between. This CDR3 comprises 15 residues. In DNA form, the CDR3 reads TGTGCCAGCAGTCTAGACGGGGGGACTAATGAAAAACTGTTTTTT. It translates to CASSLDGGTNEKLFF.

This clone showed up just a few times. V and J are TRBV7-9 and TRBJ2-7, with D unresolved. The length of the CDR3 is 13 residues. Trimming cost V 6 bases and J 0 bases, with 9 bases left between them. The V gene's germline CDR1 is SEHNR and CDR2 FQNEAQ (reference sequence). The CDR3 is CASRRSNSYEQYF. As DNA, the CDR3 is TGTGCCAGCAGGCGGAGCAACTCCTACGAGCAGTACTTC.

This clone was picked up one time. The rearrangement joins TRBV28 to TRBJ1-2; D unresolved. The V and J ends lost 6 bases and 8 bases respectively, with 22 bases between them. The V gene's germline CDR1 is MDHEN and CDR2 SYDVKM. This CDR3 has 15 amino acids. This CDR3 is CASSFEGRLVFGYTF. CDR3 coding DNA: TGTGCCAGCAGCTTCGAGGGCAGGTTAGTCTTCGGCTACACCTTC.

The chain recombines TRBV6-6 with TRBJ1-1; 8 bases fit TRBD1. The J segment lost 4 bases and the V segment lost 2 bases, leaving 0 bases of the junction unmatched. Germline loops: CDR1 MNHNY, CDR2 SVGAGI (reference sequence). The CDR3 has 13 residues. The CDR3 region has the DNA TGTGCCAGCAGTTACGGGACAGGCACTGAAGCTTTCTTT. This codes for CASSYGTGTEAFF.

V usage is TRBV25-1 and J usage is TRBJ2-5, with a weak D call TRBD2 (5 bases). Germline V gene data show CDR1 as MGHDK and CDR2 as SYGVNS. The CDR3 length is 13 residues. Trimming removed 10 bases at V and 2 bases at J, with 14 bases between. The CDR3 nucleotides are TGTGCCAAGCAGAGAGGGATACAAGAGACCCAGTACTTC. Translated, it gives CAKQRGIQETQYF.

The CDR3 spells CSAVSFYEQYF. DNA for the CDR3: TGCAGTGCCGTTAGTTTTTACGAGCAGTACTTC. This rearrangement joins TRBV20-1 to TRBJ2-7; D call uncertain. V was clipped by 6 bases and J by 4 bases, with 10 bases between them. This CDR3 has 11 amino acids. Germline V gene sequence: CDR1 DFQATT, CDR2 SNEGSKA (reference sequence).

The J gene is TRBJ2-3, the V gene TRBV29-1; weak D call: TRBD2 (6 bases). The CDR3 loop spans 17 amino acids. Germline assignment: CDR1 SQVTM and CDR2 ANQGSEA. V shed 0 bases and J shed 0 bases, with 16 bases lying between them. CDR3 sequence reads: CSVEDGGSAGSTDTQYF. The CDR3 DNA reads TGCAGCGTTGAAGATGGGGGGTCCGCGGGGAGCACAGATACGCAGTATTTT.

The chain recombines TRBV5-1 with TRBJ2-3; D unresolved. The germline CDR1 and CDR2 sequences are SGHRS and YFSETQ. V lost 1 base and J 4 bases, leaving 4 bases between the germline ends. The CDR3 loop spans 12 amino acids. This CDR3 reads CASSLSADTQYF. The CDR3 DNA reads as TGCGCCAGCAGCTTGTCAGCAGATACGCAGTATTTT. The whole variable domain, remainder taken from reference TRBV5-1 and TRBJ2-3, is KAGVTQTPRYLIKTRGQQVTLSCSPISGHRSVSWYQQTPGQGLQFLFEYFSETQRNKGNFPGRFSGRQFSNSRSEMNVSTLELGDSALYLCASSLSADTQYFGPGTRLTVL.

For this clone: A read error may produce the germline difference seen at one junction end. The CDR3 spells CSASPGQVTYGYIF. The DNA for the CDR3 is TGCAGTGCTAGTCCGGGACAGGTTACCTATGGCTACATCTTC. The chain is built from TRBV20-1 and TRBJ1-2, with TRBD1 identical over 8 bases. This CDR3 spans 14 amino acids. Germline CDR1 is DFQATT and CDR2 is SNEGSKA (reference sequence).

The V and J genes are TRBV28 and TRBJ1-5; 9 positions agree with TRBD1. Germline V CDR1 and CDR2: MDHEN, SYDVKM. The V and J ends lost 2 bases and 6 bases, in that order; junction bases with no gene match: 5. The CDR3 totals 15 residues. CDR3 sequence reads: CASSLVGQGLQPQHF. CDR3 DNA: TGTGCCAGCAGTTTAGTGGGACAGGGCCTTCAGCCCCAGCATTTT.

The gene calls are TRBV3-1 (or the pseudogene TRBV3-2) and TRBJ2-7, with D perhaps TRBD2 (6 bases). The CDR3 covers 13 residues. Trimming pared 2 bases from V and 11 bases from J, leaving 16 bases between. Germline CDR1 LGHDT, CDR2 YNNKEL (reference sequence). Here the CDR3 reads CASSQQTSRDKYF. DNA of the CDR3: TGTGCCAGCAGCCAACAGACTAGTCGGGATAAGTACTTC.

V usage is TRBV15 and J usage is TRBJ2-7; 8 bases are shared with TRBD1. Germline V gives CDR1 LNHNV, CDR2 YYDKDF (reference sequence). CDR3 length equals 16 residues. The trim removed 0 bases at V and 4 bases at J, leaving 8 bases unmatched. In nucleotides, the CDR3 is TGTGCCACCAGCAGAGATTCGTTCAGGGGGCTTTACGAGCAGTACTTC. The encoded protein is CATSRDSFRGLYEQYF.

The chain joins TRBV19 to TRBJ2-2; D is perhaps TRBD2 (6 bases). CDR1 and CDR2 from the germline V gene are LNHDA and SQIVND (reference sequence). V dropped 3 bases and J dropped 4 bases, with 12 bases sitting between them. This CDR3 region has 15 residues. DNA for the CDR3: TGTGCCAGTAGTATCAGGGAGGTCGGCACCGGGGAGCTGTTTTTT. Amino acids: CASSIREVGTGELFF.

The chain has TRBV12-3 or TRBV12-4 and TRBJ1-1; D uncertain. CDR3 length: 11 residues. The ends were cut back, 3 bases at V and 12 bases at J, with 11 bases in the middle. The chain's CDR3 is CASSFLGRSFF. The CDR3 coding sequence is TGTGCCAGCAGTTTCTTGGGCCGGTCTTTCTTT.

The V gene is TRBV5-1, the J gene TRBJ2-3; TRBD2 matches at 8 bases. The germline V gene encodes CDR1 SGHRS and CDR2 YFSETQ. Unmatched junction bases numbered 3, after V lost 0 bases and J lost 3 bases. The CDR3 consists of 15 residues. CDR3 loop: CASSLASGSTDTQYF. The CDR3 DNA sequence: TGCGCCAGCAGCTTGGCCAGCGGGAGTACAGATACGCAGTATTTT.

The chain recombines TRBV5-1 with TRBJ1-6; possible D gene TRBD1, 6 bases. V was trimmed by 1 base and J by 9 bases, leaving 14 bases between them. The germline gives CDR1 SGHRS, CDR2 YFSETQ. The CDR3 totals 15 residues. CDR3 sequence: CASSLSPGATSPLHF. In nucleotides, the CDR3 is TGCGCCAGCAGCTTGTCCCCAGGGGCGACTTCACCCCTCCACTTT.

This rearrangement joins TRBV15 to TRBJ1-1, with D possibly matching TRBD1 (6 bases). V was trimmed by 3 bases and J by 10 bases, leaving 18 bases between them. The CDR3 extends over 14 amino acids. Germline CDR1 LNHNV, CDR2 YYDKDF (reference sequence). This CDR3 reads CATSRGHPLKGAFF. CDR3 in DNA: TGTGCCACCAGCAGGGGACACCCCCTCAAGGGAGCTTTCTTT.

The genes are TRBV27 and TRBJ2-3, with 9 bases that match TRBD1. CDR1 is MNHEY and CDR2 is SMNVEV in the germline V gene (reference sequence). V dropped 0 bases and J dropped 1; count of bases not matched to a gene: 2. CDR3 length: 16 amino acids. The CDR3 DNA is TGTGCCAGCAGTTTATCGCGGACAGGGGGCACAGATACGCAGTATTTT. Amino acids: CASSLSRTGGTDTQYF.

This clone has just one count. This chain connects TRBV2 to TRBJ1-1; D perhaps matches TRBD1 (5 bases). Germline-derived CDR1 and CDR2 are SNHLY and FYNNEI. V was cut by 7 bases and J by 8 bases, with 14 bases left in between. This CDR3 is built from 12 residues. In DNA form, the CDR3 reads TGTGCCAGCACCTTTAGGGGCACAGAAGCTTTCTTT. It is translated as CASTFRGTEAFF. Filled out from reference TRBV2 and TRBJ1-1, the complete variable domain reads EPEVTQTPSHQVTQMGQEVILRCVPISNHLYFYWYRQILGQKVEFLVSFYNNEISEKSEIFDDQFSVERPDGSNFTLKIRSTKLEDSAMYFCASTFRGTEAFFGQGTRLTVV.

In its sample, this clone was seen a few times. This sequence joins TRBV7-9 and TRBJ2-7, with a possible D match to TRBD2 (6 bases). The V end was cut by 5 bases, the J end by 6 bases, with 23 bases between. The CDR3 sequence is 16 residues long. Germline V gene sequence: CDR1 SEHNR, CDR2 FQNEAQ (reference sequence). The CDR3 DNA sequence: TGTGCCAGCAGCCCATTCCGGCGGGGATCTTCATCCGAGCAGTACTTC. Its protein product is CASSPFRRGSSSEQYF.